The 27 T cell receptor beta chains given below trace back to one sample, sequenced in a study of cytomegalovirus exposure and HLA in healthy donors. The PCR made use of 60 Vbeta and 13 Jbeta primers. Method: immunoSEQ multiplex PCR; TCRdb's copy keeps in-frame clones and lacks some. The sample lists over 150,000 clones; about 71% were seen once. Specimen: PBMCs. The receptors here all came from a woman aged 40 to 50 in good health and CMV-seropositive.

This rearrangement joins TRBV27 to TRBJ2-3; the match to TRBD2 covers 10 bases. Germline CDR1 and CDR2: MNHEY and SMNVEV (reference sequence). This CDR3 has 16 amino acids. V lost 6 bases to trimming and J lost 3 bases; unmatched junction nucleotides: 9. The CDR3 reads CASSPSLAGVTDTQYF. DNA of the CDR3: TGTGCCAGCAGCCCCTCGCTAGCGGGAGTTACAGATACGCAGTATTTT.

The CDR3 sequence is CASSPGLSSYEQYF. The CDR3 DNA reads TGTGCCAGCTCACCGGGACTATCCTCCTACGAGCAGTACTTC. V and J are TRBV18 and TRBJ2-7; 7 positions agree with TRBD2. There are 14 residues in the CDR3. V was clipped by 3 bases and J by 0 bases; unmatched bases: 2. Germline CDR1 and CDR2: KGHSH and LQKENI.

V gene TRBV11-3 combines with J gene TRBJ2-1, with 7 bases aligning to TRBD2. Germline V gene lookup returns CDR1 SGHNT and CDR2 YENEEA. J was trimmed by 0 bases and V by 4 bases; bases with no gene match: 6. This CDR3 has 16 residues. The CDR3 protein is CASSSAAGSSYNEQFF. CDR3 in DNA: TGTGCCAGCAGCTCGGCAGCGGGGAGCTCCTACAATGAGCAGTTCTTC.

This clone was seen a handful of times. This chain joins TRBV6-6 and TRBJ1-1, with D unclear. Trimming removed 8 bases from V and 2 bases from J, with 9 bases in between. CDR3 length: 12 residues. Germline V lookup: CDR1 MNHNY, CDR2 SVGAGI (reference sequence). The CDR3 region has the DNA TGTGCCAGCCGGGTTGGAAACACTGAAGCTTTCTTT. Protein sequence: CASRVGNTEAFF.

The chain recombines TRBV19 with TRBJ2-3, with 13 bases matching TRBD2. V was pared by 3 bases and J by 3 bases, with 3 bases of the junction left unmatched. CDR1 is LNHDA and CDR2 is SQIVND in the germline V gene (reference sequence). The CDR3 runs to 16 residues. The CDR3 is CASSMTSGRLTDTQYF. In DNA, the CDR3 is TGTGCCAGTAGTATGACTAGCGGGAGGCTAACAGATACGCAGTATTTT.

The gene calls are TRBV27 and TRBJ1-4; tentatively, D is TRBD1 (6 bases). CDR3 length: 16 amino acids. The V end was cut by 3 bases, the J end by 2 bases, with 13 bases between. Germline lookup yields CDR1 MNHEY and CDR2 SMNVEV (reference sequence). The CDR3 coding sequence is TGTGCCAGCAGTTTGCAGGGGATCGTCACTAATGAAAAACTGTTTTTT. Residues: CASSLQGIVTNEKLFF.

CDR3 region: CASSIEDRGHEQYF. In DNA form, the CDR3 reads TGTGCCAGTAGTATAGAGGACAGGGGTCACGAGCAGTACTTC. The chain combines TRBV19 with TRBJ2-7; 9 bases line up with TRBD1. CDR3 size: 14 residues. Germline-derived CDR1 and CDR2 are LNHDA and SQIVND (reference sequence). V shed 0 bases and J 5 bases; nucleotides not matched to a gene: 2.

For this clone: Compared with germline, one end of the junction differs, possibly owing to a read error. The chain links TRBV4-3 to TRBJ1-5, with 7 bases aligning to TRBD1. Looked up from germline, CDR1 is LGHNA and CDR2 is YSLEER. The CDR3 totals 16 residues. Here the CDR3 DNA reads TGCGCCAGCAGCCAAGATTGGGGACAGACAAATCAGCCCCAGAATTTT. Residues: CASSQDWGQTNQPQNF.

The chain is built from TRBV9 and TRBJ2-7; 15 positions agree with TRBD2. Germline CDR1 SGDLS, CDR2 YYNGEE. This CDR3 has 19 residues. J gave up 0 bases and V 0 bases, and 7 bases lay outside the gene matches. This chain's CDR3 is CASSVGPWTSGGDSYEQYF. The CDR3 DNA follows: TGTGCCAGCAGCGTAGGCCCATGGACTAGCGGGGGGGACTCCTACGAGCAGTACTTC. Supplemented by reference TRBV9 and TRBJ2-7, the full variable domain reads DSGVTQTPKHLITATGQRVTLRCSPRSGDLSVYWYQQSLDQGLQFLIQYYNGEERAKGNILERFSAQQFPDLHSELNLSSLELGDSALYFCASSVGPWTSGGDSYEQYFGPGTRLTVT.

The chain joins TRBV13 to TRBJ2-7; D possibly corresponds to TRBD2 (5 bases). The CDR3 runs to 12 residues. Germline CDR1 and CDR2: PRHDT and FYEKMQ (reference sequence). V lost 5 bases and J 4 bases, leaving 9 bases between the germline ends. Here the CDR3 DNA reads TGTGCCAGCAGCGTGTGGGAGTACGAGCAGTACTTC. The encoded protein is CASSVWEYEQYF.

The table lists this clone with a few counts. V is TRBV6-6 and J is TRBJ2-3; 11 bases fit TRBD1. The CDR3 contains 16 residues. J lost 4 bases, V lost 6 bases, and 9 bases had no gene match. Per germline, CDR1 MNHNY and CDR2 SVGAGI (reference sequence). The CDR3 spells CASRAGTGGISDTQYF. The CDR3 bases are TGTGCCAGCAGAGCCGGGACAGGGGGGATATCAGATACGCAGTATTTT.

The genes are TRBV19 and TRBJ2-6; 13 positions match TRBD2. Germline V gene lookup returns CDR1 LNHDA and CDR2 SQIVND (reference sequence). There are 17 residues in the CDR3. Unmatched junction bases numbered 2, after V lost 6 bases and J lost 0 bases. CDR3 DNA: TGTGCCAGTAGCGGACTAGCGGGGGACTCTGGGGCCAACGTCCTGACTTTC. It codes for CASSGLAGDSGANVLTF. Variable domain in full (rest from reference TRBV19 and TRBJ2-6): DGGITQSPKYLFRKEGQNVTLSCEQNLNHDAMYWYRQDPGQGLRLIYYSQIVNDFQKGDIAEGYSVSREKKESFPLTVTSAQKNPTAFYLCASSGLAGDSGANVLTFGAGSRLTVL.

The rearrangement uses TRBV4-3 and TRBJ2-3; D may be TRBD2 (6 bases). The germline gives CDR1 LGHNA, CDR2 YSLEER. This CDR3 is built from 14 residues. V lost 0 bases, J lost 8 bases, and 12 bases lay in between. The CDR3: CASSQDEGGLTQYF. The CDR3 DNA sequence: TGCGCCAGCAGCCAAGATGAAGGAGGGCTTACGCAGTATTTT.

The rearrangement joins TRBV7-3 to TRBJ2-7, with D maybe TRBD1 (5 bases). The CDR3 sequence is 15 residues long. Deletions cut 1 base from V and 4 bases from J, with 14 bases between. The germline V gene encodes CDR1 SGHTA and CDR2 FQGTGA. The CDR3 DNA reads as TGTGCCAGCAGCTTAAGGAGTGGGGCCGGGTACGAGCAGTACTTC. It yields the protein CASSLRSGAGYEQYF.

The V and J genes are TRBV12-5 and TRBJ1-3; 7 bases agree with TRBD1. The CDR3 length is 18 residues. V was clipped by 6 bases and J by 0 bases; unmatched bases: 14. Germline assignment: CDR1 LGHNT and CDR2 FRNRAP. The DNA of the CDR3 is TGTGCTAGTGGAACCGGGACAGCCGAATTTAGCTCTGGAAACACCATATATTTT. Translated, it gives CASGTGTAEFSSGNTIYF. Looking up the rest from reference TRBV12-5 and TRBJ1-3 gives the full variable domain: DARVTQTPRHKVTEMGQEVTMRCQPILGHNTVFWYRQTMMQGLELLAYFRNRAPLDDSGMPKDRFSAEMPDATLATLKIQPSEPRDSAVYFCASGTGTAEFSSGNTIYFGEGSWLTVV.

V usage is TRBV4-1 and J usage is TRBJ2-2; D perhaps matches TRBD1 (5 bases). The CDR3 extends over 16 amino acids. V shed 8 bases and J shed 0 bases, with 16 bases lying between them. CDR1 and CDR2 from the germline V gene are MGHRA and YSYEKL. The CDR3 region is CASGAWAETNTGELFF. The CDR3 bases are TGCGCCAGCGGGGCATGGGCGGAGACGAACACCGGGGAGCTGTTTTTT.

This clone was recorded a few times. J is TRBJ2-4 and V is TRBV2, with a tentative D call TRBD1 (5 bases). V lost 2 bases and J 7 bases, leaving 12 bases between the germline ends. Germline assignment: CDR1 SNHLY and CDR2 FYNNEI. The CDR3 sequence is 14 residues long. The CDR3 DNA sequence: TGTGCCAGCAGTGAATCCTCAGGGCAGAACATTCAGTACTTC. It codes for CASSESSGQNIQYF. The full variable domain, its missing parts supplied by reference TRBV2 and TRBJ2-4, is EPEVTQTPSHQVTQMGQEVILRCVPISNHLYFYWYRQILGQKVEFLVSFYNNEISEKSEIFDDQFSVERPDGSNFTLKIRSTKLEDSAMYFCASSESSGQNIQYFGAGTRLSVL.

The chain links TRBV13 to TRBJ2-4; 8 nucleotides align to TRBD1. Losses at the gene ends were 5 bases for V and 0 bases for J; bases not matched to a gene: 6. The germline V gene has CDR1 PRHDT and CDR2 FYEKMQ (reference sequence). The CDR3 sequence is 16 residues long. DNA for the CDR3: TGTGCCAGCAGCCCGCGGGACAGGATAGCCAAAAACATTCAGTACTTC. It yields the protein CASSPRDRIAKNIQYF.

This clone was observed once. J is TRBJ2-7 and V is TRBV28; tentative D call: TRBD2 (5 bases). V was shortened by 3 bases and J by 6 bases, with 18 bases between the two germline ends. CDR3 size: 15 residues. Germline CDR1 is MDHEN and CDR2 is SYDVKM. The CDR3 sequence: CASSLKTGSGGEQYF. CDR3 DNA sequence: TGTGCCAGCAGTTTGAAGACGGGGAGCGGTGGCGAGCAGTACTTC. Variable domain in full (rest from reference TRBV28 and TRBJ2-7): DVKVTQSSRYLVKRTGEKVFLECVQDMDHENMFWYRQDPGLGLRLIYFSYDVKMKEKGDIPEGYSVSREKKERFSLILESASTNQTSMYLCASSLKTGSGGEQYFGPGTRLTVT.

The chain has TRBV5-8 and TRBJ2-4; the D is unclear. V was cut by 3 bases and J by 8 bases, with 12 bases left in between. There are 13 residues in the CDR3. Germline values: CDR1 SGHTS, CDR2 YDEGEE. CDR3 amino acids: CASSSDKNDIQYF. The DNA for the CDR3 is TGTGCCAGCAGCTCCGACAAAAATGACATTCAGTACTTC.

This chain connects TRBV4-3 to TRBJ2-1; 11 bases fit TRBD2. The CDR3 totals 16 residues. V gave up 0 bases and J gave up 6 bases; unmatched junction bases: 4. Germline V gene sequence: CDR1 LGHNA, CDR2 YSLEER. CDR3 coding DNA: TGCGCCAGCAGCCAAGATCTTACTAGCGGGAGCAATGAGCAGTTCTTC. Protein sequence: CASSQDLTSGSNEQFF.

This clone was counted a few times. V is TRBV2 and J is TRBJ1-5; possibly TRBD1 for D (6 bases). This CDR3 spans 16 amino acids. V was clipped by 2 bases and J by 4 bases, with 15 bases between them. Germline V gene lookup returns CDR1 SNHLY and CDR2 FYNNEI. CDR3 DNA sequence: TGTGCCAGCAGTGAAAGGTTGGGCAGGGGAAATCAGCCCCAGCATTTT. Translated: CASSERLGRGNQPQHF.

This clone has only a few counts. This rearrangement joins TRBV6-1 to TRBJ2-7, with D possibly matching TRBD2 (6 bases). This CDR3 is 13 amino acids long. Deletions cut 2 bases from V and 5 bases from J, with 10 bases between. The germline V gene has CDR1 MNHNS and CDR2 SASEGT. Here the CDR3 reads CASSEPGDDEQYF. The CDR3 DNA reads as TGTGCCAGCAGTGAACCGGGGGATGACGAGCAGTACTTC.

The chain employs TRBV5-6 and TRBJ1-2; the match to TRBD1 covers 9 bases. CDR3 length equals 14 residues. The germline gives CDR1 SGHDT, CDR2 YYEEEE. J gave up 7 bases and V 1 base, and 5 bases lay outside the gene matches. CDR3 bases: TGTGCCAGCAGCTTGTTACAGGGGGCTATTGGCTACACCTTC. The encoded protein is CASSLLQGAIGYTF. Filled out from reference TRBV5-6 and TRBJ1-2, the complete variable domain reads DAGVTQSPTHLIKTRGQQVTLRCSPKSGHDTVSWYQQALGQGPQFIFQYYEEEERQRGNFPDRFSGHQFPNYSSELNVNALLLGDSALYLCASSLLQGAIGYTFGSGTRLTVV.

This clone has just one count. This chain joins TRBV11-1 and TRBJ2-5, with a weak D call TRBD1 (5 bases). The CDR3 is 14 residues long. From germline, CDR1 is SGHAT and CDR2 FQDESV (reference sequence). V dropped 5 bases and J dropped 2 bases, with 12 bases sitting between them. In DNA, the CDR3 is TGTGCCAGCAGCCCCAAGGCAGGGCAAGAGACCCAGTACTTC. The encoded protein is CASSPKAGQETQYF.

The chain links TRBV9 to TRBJ2-1, with 9 positions matching TRBD2. V trimming: 1 base; J trimming: 8 bases; junction bases outside the gene matches: 7. The CDR3 runs 15 residues. CDR1 and CDR2 from the germline V gene are SGDLS and YYNGEE. The CDR3 sequence is CASSVFGGRADEQFF. CDR3 bases: TGTGCCAGCAGCGTATTCGGCGGGAGGGCCGATGAGCAGTTCTTC.

This clone appeared a few times. This chain uses TRBV9 with TRBJ1-4; 9 nucleotides agree with TRBD1. The V segment lost 4 bases and the J segment 8 bases; nucleotides outside the gene matches: 15. The CDR3 length is 17 residues. CDR1 is SGDLS and CDR2 is YYNGEE in the germline V gene. This CDR3 is CASSPQGPGQGGEKLFF. The CDR3 nucleotides read TGTGCCAGCAGCCCTCAAGGACCGGGACAGGGAGGCGAAAAACTGTTTTTT.